The 2 T cell receptor beta chains reported below all come from one sample, sequenced in a study of blood T cell repertoires in COVID-19. The table came from immunoSEQ multiplex PCR; TCRdb's copy has only in-frame clones and leaves some out. The top ten hold roughly 9.8% of the sample, which has approximately 230,000 clones, roughly four fifths seen once. The source material was peripheral blood. The source of these receptors is a man at least 80 years old with acute or convalescent COVID-19.

The gene calls are TRBV15 and TRBJ1-2, with 9 bases that match TRBD1. Per germline, CDR1 LNHNV and CDR2 YYDKDF (reference sequence). V lost 0 bases to trimming and J lost 4 bases; unmatched junction nucleotides: 12. The CDR3 has 18 amino acids. The CDR3 is CATSRDLETGGRSYGYTF. Written as DNA, the CDR3 is TGTGCCACCAGCAGAGATCTCGAGACAGGGGGAAGAAGCTATGGCTACACCTTC. Full variable domain (outside the CDR3, taken from reference TRBV15 and TRBJ1-2): DAMVIQNPRYQVTQFGKPVTLSCSQTLNHNVMYWYQQKSSQAPKLLFHYYDKDFNNEADTPDNFQSRRPNTSFCFLDIRSPGLGDTAMYLCATSRDLETGGRSYGYTFGSGTRLTVV.

The chain combines TRBV18 with TRBJ1-5, with 11 nucleotides matching TRBD1. Germline assignment: CDR1 KGHSH and CDR2 LQKENI. The CDR3 is 17 residues long. The trim removed 3 bases at V and 2 bases at J, leaving 6 bases unmatched. This CDR3 reads CASSPGQGDRGNQPQHF. DNA of the CDR3: TGTGCCAGCTCACCGGGACAGGGGGACCGCGGCAATCAGCCCCAGCATTTT.